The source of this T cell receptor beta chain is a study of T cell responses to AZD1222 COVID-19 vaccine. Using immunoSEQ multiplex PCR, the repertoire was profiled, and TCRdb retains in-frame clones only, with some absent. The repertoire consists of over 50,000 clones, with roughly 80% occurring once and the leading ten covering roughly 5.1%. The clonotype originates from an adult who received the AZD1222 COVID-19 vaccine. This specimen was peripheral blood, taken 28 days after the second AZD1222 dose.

The CDR3 region is CSVPGLSNYGYTF. Here the CDR3 DNA reads TGCAGCGTCCCGGGCCTTTCTAACTATGGCTACACCTTC. V gene TRBV29-1 combines with J gene TRBJ1-2; no clear D gene. CDR1 is SQVTM and CDR2 is ANQGSEA in the germline V gene. Between the trimmed V and J ends, which lost 6 bases and 0 bases, there was a span of 11 bases. The CDR3 totals 13 residues.